This T cell receptor (beta chain) comes out of a study of blood T cell repertoires in COVID-19. Profiled with immunoSEQ multiplex PCR; TCRdb holds only in-frame clones, not every one. Of around 400,000 clones in the sample, roughly nine tenths were seen once. The CDR3 runs to 11 residues. V dropped 2 bases and J dropped 11 bases, with 9 bases sitting between them. CDR1 is KGHSH, CDR2 LQKENI, per germline. The clonotype was recovered from a woman aged 25 to 39 who had recovered from COVID-19. Sequences were obtained from PBMCs or T cells enriched from blood (not recorded which). This sequence joins TRBV18 and TRBJ2-5; D uncertain. In DNA form, the CDR3 reads TGTGCCAGCTCACCAGGAGCTACTCAGTACTTC. As protein: CASSPGATQYF.